These 32 T cell receptor beta chains were all obtained from the same sample, sequenced in a study of blood T cell repertoires in COVID-19. Assay used: immunoSEQ multiplex PCR; TCRdb lists only in-frame clones, some missing. The sample has almost 70,000 clones, 85% to 90% seen once; the top ten hold around 4.9%. Input material: peripheral blood. The receptors were sampled from a woman in her forties or fifties with active COVID-19.

This clone is a singleton in its sample. Here the CDR3 DNA reads TGTGCCAGCAGTTTTACTAACGTCAAAAACATTCAGTACTTC. Residues: CASSFTNVKNIQYF. The rearrangement uses TRBV28 and TRBJ2-4; no clear D gene. The V and J ends lost 3 bases and 3 bases respectively, with 9 bases between them. Germline V gene data show CDR1 as MDHEN and CDR2 as SYDVKM. The CDR3 spans 14 residues.

The chain has TRBV7-9 and TRBJ2-1; TRBD2 aligns across 10 bases. The germline gives CDR1 SEHNR, CDR2 FQNEAQ (reference sequence). V lost 5 bases and J lost 8; bases outside the gene matches: 21. This CDR3 spans 19 amino acids. The CDR3 DNA reads TGTGCCAGCAGCCTGCACACGATAAGCGGGAGGGTCTCAAGGGATGAGCAGTTCTTC. Protein: CASSLHTISGRVSRDEQFF.

In its sample, this clone was seen once. The chain employs TRBV10-1 and TRBJ2-7, with TRBD2 matching 9 bases. V shed 6 bases, J shed 0 bases, and the junction held 3 bases outside the gene matches. The CDR3 sequence is 14 residues long. The V gene's germline CDR1 is WNHNN and CDR2 SYGVQD (reference sequence). CDR3 residues: CASSNSGSSYEQYF. The CDR3 DNA is TGCGCCAGCAGCAATAGCGGGAGCTCCTACGAGCAGTACTTC.

This chain joins TRBV5-4 and TRBJ2-2; 8 nucleotides agree with TRBD1. Germline V gene sequence: CDR1 SGHNT, CDR2 YYREEE (reference sequence). V lost 0 bases, J lost 2 bases, and 6 bases stayed unmatched. CDR3 length equals 17 residues. The CDR3 protein is CASSLVAGGGNTGELFF. The CDR3 coding sequence is TGTGCCAGCAGCTTGGTGGCAGGGGGCGGTAACACCGGGGAGCTGTTTTTT.

The chain combines TRBV28 with TRBJ1-5, with 7 bases identical to TRBD1. CDR1 is MDHEN, CDR2 SYDVKM, per germline. The CDR3 is 14 amino acids. J gave up 8 bases and V 8 bases, and 12 bases lay outside the gene matches. The CDR3 DNA reads as TGTGCCAGCGGGCCTGGACAGGTGCGGGAGCCCCAGCATTTT. Protein product: CASGPGQVREPQHF.

This clone was found a few times. This sequence joins TRBV7-2 and TRBJ2-7, with 8 bases that match TRBD2. V dropped 6 bases and J dropped 2; count of bases not matched to a gene: 6. Looked up from germline, CDR1 is SGHTA and CDR2 is FQGNSA. This CDR3 has 14 amino acids. CDR3 residues: CASRRALAAYEQYF. DNA for the CDR3: TGTGCCAGCAGGCGGGCACTAGCGGCCTACGAGCAGTACTTC.

The rearrangement uses TRBV9 and TRBJ2-4, with TRBD1 matching over 8 bases. The V gene's germline CDR1 is SGDLS and CDR2 YYNGEE. Losses at the gene ends were 0 bases for V and 4 bases for J; bases not matched to a gene: 3. The length of the CDR3 is 15 residues. In DNA form, the CDR3 reads TGTGCCAGCAGCGTAGGGACAGGGTGGAAAAACATTCAGTACTTC. It specifies CASSVGTGWKNIQYF.

The chain employs TRBV7-9 and TRBJ2-7; TRBD2 matches 8 bases. The V gene end was trimmed by 4 bases and the J gene end by 0 bases; junction bases not matched to a gene: 2. Germline V gene lookup returns CDR1 SEHNR and CDR2 FQNEAQ (reference sequence). The CDR3 length is 14 residues. The CDR3 sequence: CASSYGTSSYEQYF. As DNA, the CDR3 is TGTGCCAGCAGCTACGGGACTAGCTCCTACGAGCAGTACTTC. Full variable domain (remainder filled in from reference TRBV7-9 and TRBJ2-7): DTGVSQNPRHKITKRGQNVTFRCDPISEHNRLYWYRQTLGQGPEFLTYFQNEAQLEKSRLLSDRFSAERPKGSFSTLEIQRTEQGDSAMYLCASSYGTSSYEQYFGPGTRLTVT.

CDR3 in amino acids: CASRLFSTGELFF. In DNA form, the CDR3 reads TGCGCCAGCAGATTGTTCAGCACCGGGGAGCTGTTTTTT. The rearrangement links TRBV5-1 to TRBJ2-2; D is unresolved. Germline V gene lookup returns CDR1 SGHRS and CDR2 YFSETQ. V was trimmed by 5 bases and J by 4 bases, leaving 9 bases between them. The CDR3 has 13 residues.

The rearrangement links TRBV10-3 to TRBJ1-2; perhaps TRBD1 as D (5 bases). This CDR3 is 11 amino acids long. Germline V gene data show CDR1 as ENHRY and CDR2 as SYGVKD. V was clipped by 11 bases and J by 4 bases, with 11 bases between them. The CDR3 protein is CAADTPYGYTF. The CDR3 DNA is TGTGCCGCGGACACCCCCTATGGCTACACCTTC.

The chain links TRBV5-1 to TRBJ2-3, with TRBD1 matching over 10 bases. The CDR3 is 15 residues long. J gave up 4 bases and V 4 bases, and 6 bases lay outside the gene matches. Per the germline V gene, CDR1 is SGHRS and CDR2 is YFSETQ. CDR3 sequence: CASSADRGLADTQYF. CDR3 nucleotides: TGCGCCAGCAGCGCCGACAGGGGGCTCGCAGATACGCAGTATTTT.

The chain carries TRBV19 and TRBJ2-7; 7 positions agree with TRBD1. From germline, CDR1 is LNHDA and CDR2 SQIVND (reference sequence). The CDR3 loop spans 13 amino acids. V lost 7 bases to trimming and J lost 9 bases; unmatched junction nucleotides: 12. The CDR3 DNA is TGTGCCAGTATGGGGACAGATATTACGACGCAGTACTTC. It is translated as CASMGTDITTQYF.

The rearrangement uses TRBV11-1 and TRBJ2-1; possible D gene TRBD1, 5 bases. The CDR3 contains 12 residues. Germline V gene sequence: CDR1 SGHAT, CDR2 FQDESV (reference sequence). V was clipped by 5 bases and J by 5 bases, with 7 bases between them. The CDR3 here is CASSRQHNEQFF. CDR3 coding DNA: TGTGCCAGCAGCCGACAGCACAATGAGCAGTTCTTC.

The V and J genes are TRBV6-5 and TRBJ2-1, with 8 bases lining up with TRBD2. J was trimmed by 3 bases and V by 7 bases; bases with no gene match: 5. CDR3 length equals 14 residues. Germline CDR1 MNHEY, CDR2 SVGAGI. The CDR3 DNA sequence: TGTGCCAGCATCCCAGCGGGAGTCTACAATGAGCAGTTCTTC. This gives the protein CASIPAGVYNEQFF.

The V gene is TRBV5-1, the J gene TRBJ2-7; D remains ambiguous. CDR1 is SGHRS, CDR2 YFSETQ, per germline. This CDR3 is built from 12 residues. Trimming shortened V by 4 bases and J by 0 bases, and 5 bases separated the two germline ends. The chain's CDR3 is CASSQDSYEQYF. DNA for the CDR3: TGCGCCAGCAGCCAGGACTCCTACGAGCAGTACTTC.

J is TRBJ2-1 and V is TRBV28, with 8 bases aligning to TRBD2. Germline CDR1 and CDR2: MDHEN and SYDVKM. The CDR3 consists of 14 residues. V shed 5 bases and J 7 bases; nucleotides not matched to a gene: 7. Here the CDR3 DNA reads TGTGCCAGCAGTCGGGAGGGCCATAGGAATGAGCAGTTCTTC. Its protein product is CASSREGHRNEQFF. The variable domain in full, with the rest retrieved from reference TRBV28 and TRBJ2-1, is DVKVTQSSRYLVKRTGEKVFLECVQDMDHENMFWYRQDPGLGLRLIYFSYDVKMKEKGDIPEGYSVSREKKERFSLILESASTNQTSMYLCASSREGHRNEQFFGPGTRLTVL.

The chain employs TRBV19 and TRBJ2-3, with a tentative D call TRBD2 (5 bases). Trimming pared 1 base from V and 8 bases from J, leaving 7 bases between. The CDR3 covers 12 residues. Germline assignment: CDR1 LNHDA and CDR2 SQIVND (reference sequence). The CDR3 reads CASSIAAGTQYF. CDR3 sequence (DNA): TGTGCCAGTAGTATAGCGGCGGGTACGCAGTATTTT.

The J gene is TRBJ2-3, the V gene TRBV7-3; 8 nucleotides align to TRBD2. The germline gives CDR1 SGHTA, CDR2 FQGTGA. The CDR3 has 14 residues. The ends lost 2 bases at V and 5 bases at J; junction bases unmatched: 3. The CDR3 nucleotides read TGTGCCAGCAGCTTATCCCTAGCGGGAGATACGCAGTATTTT. Translating it yields CASSLSLAGDTQYF.

The rearrangement joins TRBV5-1 to TRBJ2-2; the D gene is possibly TRBD1 (5 bases). The germline V gene has CDR1 SGHRS and CDR2 YFSETQ. V was pared by 0 bases and J by 4 bases, with 10 bases between. The CDR3 consists of 15 residues. This CDR3 is CASSLGQGGTGELFF. CDR3 DNA: TGCGCCAGCAGCTTGGGGCAGGGCGGCACCGGGGAGCTGTTTTTT.

The chain recombines TRBV19 with TRBJ2-5; 12 bases align to TRBD2. V trimming: 6 bases; J trimming: 1 base; junction bases outside the gene matches: 6. The CDR3 runs 16 residues. Per germline, CDR1 LNHDA and CDR2 SQIVND (reference sequence). The DNA of the CDR3 is TGTGCCAGTAGCCCTACTAGCGGGGGGATCCAAGAGACCCAGTACTTC. It specifies CASSPTSGGIQETQYF.

In DNA form, the CDR3 reads TGCGCCAGCAGCTCAACTAGCGGAGAGACCCAGTACTTC. Amino acid sequence: CASSSTSGETQYF. The chain has TRBV5-1 and TRBJ2-5; 8 nucleotides align to TRBD2. V lost 3 bases and J lost 4; bases outside the gene matches: 2. Germline-derived CDR1 and CDR2 are SGHRS and YFSETQ. The CDR3 is 13 residues long.

The chain employs TRBV7-3 and TRBJ1-2; 9 bases match TRBD1. The CDR3 has 15 amino acids. Looked up from germline, CDR1 is SGHTA and CDR2 is FQGTGA. V lost 5 bases and J lost 2; bases outside the gene matches: 6. The CDR3 sequence: CASSPRDRENYGYTF. The CDR3 bases are TGTGCCAGCAGCCCCCGGGACAGGGAGAACTATGGCTACACCTTC.

This chain uses TRBV9 with TRBJ2-1; the D gene is possibly TRBD2 (5 bases). The CDR3 is 16 residues long. V lost 3 bases and J lost 4, with 17 bases in between. CDR1 is SGDLS and CDR2 is YYNGEE in the germline V gene. The CDR3 spells CASSAALARGYNEQFF. The CDR3 coding sequence is TGTGCCAGCAGCGCCGCCTTGGCTCGAGGGTACAATGAGCAGTTCTTC.

The J gene is TRBJ2-7, the V gene TRBV6-4; D is possibly TRBD1 (6 bases). This CDR3 has 15 amino acids. Per the germline V gene, CDR1 is MRHNA and CDR2 is SNTAGT. Trimming took off 3 bases at V and 3 bases at J, with 15 bases between the two ends. CDR3 DNA: TGTGCCAGCAGTGATTCTGTTGGGACACTCTACGAGCAGTACTTC. Translation gives CASSDSVGTLYEQYF.

V gene TRBV18 combines with J gene TRBJ1-2, with a possible D match to TRBD1 (5 bases). Germline V gives CDR1 KGHSH, CDR2 LQKENI. There are 14 residues in the CDR3. The V and J ends lost 3 bases and 6 bases respectively, with 14 bases between them. DNA for the CDR3: TGTGCCAGCTCACCGATTGGGACTGATCATGGCTACACCTTC. It codes for CASSPIGTDHGYTF.

V is TRBV30 and J is TRBJ2-2, with 8 bases fitting TRBD2. Germline assignment: CDR1 GTSNPN and CDR2 SVGIG (reference sequence). The CDR3 runs 17 residues. J was trimmed by 7 bases and V by 0 bases; bases with no gene match: 13. CDR3: CAWSVLTSGPLGGELFF. In nucleotides, the CDR3 is TGTGCCTGGAGTGTACTCACTAGCGGACCTTTGGGCGGGGAGCTGTTTTTT.

The V call is TRBV10-3, the J call TRBJ1-4, with TRBD1 identical over 9 bases. This CDR3 spans 14 amino acids. Germline CDR1 ENHRY, CDR2 SYGVKD. V trimming: 6 bases; J trimming: 7 bases; junction bases outside the gene matches: 6. The CDR3 loop reads CAIRPDRGGEKLFF. The CDR3 nucleotides are TGTGCCATCAGACCGGACAGGGGTGGTGAAAAACTGTTTTTT.

CDR3 sequence: CSVLRGNEQFF. For the CDR3, the DNA is TGCAGCGTTCTACGAGGGAATGAGCAGTTCTTC. This rearrangement joins TRBV29-1 to TRBJ2-1, with D possibly being TRBD2 (5 bases). The ends were cut back, 5 bases at V and 7 bases at J, with 9 bases in the middle. This CDR3 has 11 residues. The germline V gene has CDR1 SQVTM and CDR2 ANQGSEA.

The chain is built from TRBV5-4 and TRBJ1-1; 11 positions agree with TRBD1. Per germline, CDR1 SGHNT and CDR2 YYREEE (reference sequence). The CDR3 runs 15 residues. J was trimmed by 3 bases and V by 2 bases; bases with no gene match: 3. CDR3 region: CASSFGQGAYTEAFF. In DNA form, the CDR3 reads TGTGCCAGCAGCTTCGGACAGGGGGCATACACTGAAGCTTTCTTT.

The chain carries TRBV27 and TRBJ1-5, with 9 bases lining up with TRBD1. Germline CDR1 reads MNHEY; CDR2 reads SMNVEV (reference sequence). The ends lost 6 bases at V and 1 base at J; junction bases unmatched: 10. There are 17 residues in the CDR3. CDR3 nucleotide sequence: TGTGCCAGCAGGCCCGGGACAGGGAAGGTCAGCAATCAGCCCCAGCATTTT. It yields the protein CASRPGTGKVSNQPQHF.

The genes are TRBV20-1 and TRBJ1-3; 7 nucleotides align to TRBD1. The V and J ends lost 3 bases and 3 bases, in that order; junction bases with no gene match: 2. The length of the CDR3 is 13 residues. Germline values: CDR1 DFQATT, CDR2 SNEGSKA (reference sequence). The CDR3 sequence is CSASWDSGNTIYF. The CDR3 DNA is TGCAGTGCTAGTTGGGACAGTGGAAACACCATATATTTT.

The table lists this clone with a few counts. V usage is TRBV24-1 and J usage is TRBJ2-1; 9 bases align to TRBD1. The CDR3 has 17 amino acids. Germline loops: CDR1 KGHDR, CDR2 SFDVKD. J was trimmed by 6 bases and V by 0 bases; bases with no gene match: 8. In nucleotides, the CDR3 is TGTGCCACCAGTGATTTGGCCGGGACAGGGTCACCCAATGAGCAGTTCTTC. Its translation is CATSDLAGTGSPNEQFF.